Listed here are 27 T cell receptor beta chains from one sample, sequenced in a study of Ad26.COV2.S vaccination and SARS-CoV-2 variants. Sequencing used immunoSEQ multiplex PCR; TCRdb keeps in-frame clones, though not all of them. The sample consists of approximately 340,000 clones, approximately 90% of them appearing once. The sample was peripheral blood, taken after recovery from COVID-19. The receptors shown here come from a human donor who had recovered from COVID-19.

V usage is TRBV2 and J usage is TRBJ2-7, with D tentatively TRBD1 (6 bases). Germline lookup yields CDR1 SNHLY and CDR2 FYNNEI. Trimming pared 8 bases from V and 4 bases from J, leaving 12 bases between. The CDR3 is made up of 12 amino acids. The CDR3, as DNA: TGTGCCAGCGGACAGTCTACTTACGAGCAGTACTTC. Protein product: CASGQSTYEQYF.

This chain uses TRBV28 with TRBJ1-2, with D possibly matching TRBD1 (5 bases). With 5 bases removed from V and 4 bases from J, the gap between germline ends came to 11 bases. CDR1 and CDR2 (germline): MDHEN, SYDVKM. This CDR3 region has 13 residues. Here the CDR3 reads CASSGGRIYGYTF. For the CDR3, the DNA is TGTGCCAGCAGTGGGGGTAGGATCTATGGCTACACCTTC.

This clone was seen only a few times. Other nucleotide sequences in the sample specify the same CDR3. The rearrangement uses TRBV7-9 and TRBJ2-7; D unresolved. V gave up 3 bases and J gave up 0 bases, with 3 bases separating them. Germline CDR1 is SEHNR and CDR2 is FQNEAQ (reference sequence). This CDR3 has 12 residues. This chain's CDR3 is CASSFSSYEQYF. CDR3 DNA: TGTGCCAGCAGCTTCAGCTCCTACGAGCAGTACTTC.

This chain joins TRBV5-6 and TRBJ1-1; 10 bases match TRBD1. The germline V gene encodes CDR1 SGHDT and CDR2 YYEEEE. Trimming removed 3 bases from V and 1 base from J; junction bases left unmatched: 3. The CDR3 length is 15 residues. CDR3 nucleotides: TGTGCCAGCAGCTCGGGGACAGGGGCGAACACTGAAGCTTTCTTT. Protein sequence: CASSSGTGANTEAFF.

The chain has TRBV12-5 and TRBJ2-1, with 15 bases identical to TRBD2. Germline V lookup: CDR1 LGHNT, CDR2 FRNRAP. The CDR3 length is 18 residues. V was pared by 3 bases and J by 5 bases, with 8 bases of the junction left unmatched. The CDR3 region has the DNA TGTGCTAGTGGTTTTTGGACTAGCGGGGGGGCCCGGAACAATGAGCAGTTCTTC. Amino acid sequence: CASGFWTSGGARNNEQFF.

CDR3 DNA sequence: TGTGCCAGCAGTCCTCAGGACAGGTCCTACACAGATACGCAGTATTTT. As protein: CASSPQDRSYTDTQYF. The chain carries TRBV28 and TRBJ2-3; 7 nucleotides agree with TRBD1. Germline trimming cut 5 bases from V and 2 bases from J; bases unmatched to any gene: 10. The length of the CDR3 is 16 residues. The germline V gene encodes CDR1 MDHEN and CDR2 SYDVKM.

This clone appeared a single time. J is TRBJ2-5 and V is TRBV18; 10 nucleotides agree with TRBD2. The CDR3 spans 19 residues. Per germline, CDR1 KGHSH and CDR2 LQKENI. V lost 5 bases to trimming and J lost 4 bases; unmatched junction nucleotides: 19. DNA for the CDR3: TGTGCCAGCTCATCCCTCGATACTGGACCGGGACTAGCGATAGAGACCCAGTACTTC. Translated: CASSSLDTGPGLAIETQYF.

The CDR3 DNA sequence: TGTGCCACCAAGGACAGTAACGCTGAGTTAGAAAAACTGTTTTTT. As protein: CATKDSNAELEKLFF. The V gene is TRBV2, the J gene TRBJ1-4; D perhaps matches TRBD1 (6 bases). The CDR3 length is 15 residues. In germline, CDR1 is SNHLY, CDR2 FYNNEI. Trimming left V 10 bases short and J 8 bases short, with 23 bases between.

The genes are TRBV7-6 and TRBJ1-6; perhaps TRBD1 as D (5 bases). V lost 2 bases to trimming and J lost 5 bases, with 19 bases between them. The CDR3 sequence is 18 residues long. CDR1 SGHVS and CDR2 FNYEAQ come from the germline V gene. The CDR3 here is CASSLTPSAGVDNSPLHF. The CDR3 DNA is TGTGCCAGCAGCTTAACCCCTTCGGCGGGGGTGGATAATTCACCCCTCCACTTT.

This clone has just a few counts. This chain connects TRBV6-5 to TRBJ1-6; D remains unclear. Trimming stripped 7 bases from V and 0 bases from J, with 10 bases between. CDR3 length: 15 amino acids. Looked up from germline, CDR1 is MNHEY and CDR2 is SVGAGI. The chain's CDR3 is CASIGSRSYNSPLHF. The CDR3 DNA sequence: TGTGCCAGCATCGGTTCGCGCTCCTATAATTCACCCCTCCACTTT.

The rearrangement uses TRBV9 and TRBJ1-2, with D unresolved. CDR1 and CDR2 from the germline V gene are SGDLS and YYNGEE. V lost 1 base, J lost 4 bases, and 14 bases lay in between. CDR3 size: 15 residues. The CDR3 loop is CASSVTSLDSYGYTF. The CDR3 DNA reads TGTGCCAGCAGCGTAACGTCTCTTGACTCCTATGGCTACACCTTC.

The J gene is TRBJ2-7, the V gene TRBV4-3; 11 bases align to TRBD2. The trim removed 4 bases at V and 0 bases at J, leaving 11 bases unmatched. CDR1 LGHNA and CDR2 YSLEER come from the germline V gene. The CDR3 sequence is 18 residues long. The CDR3 reads CASSRAHNSGGASYEQYF. The CDR3 bases are TGCGCCAGCAGCCGAGCCCACAATAGCGGGGGGGCCTCCTACGAGCAGTACTTC.

The V gene is TRBV18, the J gene TRBJ2-2; no reliable D call. The germline CDR1 and CDR2 sequences are KGHSH and LQKENI. CDR3 length equals 15 residues. The V end lost 3 bases, the J end lost 6 bases, and 14 bases lay between the germline ends. The CDR3 sequence: CASSPSGPFPGELFF. DNA for the CDR3: TGTGCCAGCTCACCTTCCGGACCGTTTCCCGGGGAGCTGTTTTTT.

The chain links TRBV25-1 to TRBJ1-2; 10 bases match TRBD1. V shed 1 base and J 3 bases; nucleotides not matched to a gene: 5. The CDR3 covers 16 residues. Germline V gene sequence: CDR1 MGHDK, CDR2 SYGVNS. DNA of the CDR3: TGTGCCAGCAGTGAATCCGGGACAGGGGATTACTATGGCTACACCTTC. It translates to CASSESGTGDYYGYTF.

V usage is TRBV5-7 and J usage is TRBJ1-2, with 7 positions matching TRBD1. TRBV5-7 qualifies as an ORF whose function is uncertain. The CDR3 sequence is 14 residues long. V shed 6 bases, J shed 8 bases, and the junction held 13 bases outside the gene matches. The CDR3 region is CASNRQGRVLGYTF. CDR3 bases: TGTGCCAGCAACCGACAGGGAAGGGTTTTGGGCTACACCTTC.

The chain combines TRBV6-2 or TRBV6-3 with TRBJ2-7; a possible D gene is TRBD1 (5 bases). The CDR3 consists of 10 residues. The V end was cut by 6 bases, the J end by 7 bases, with 7 bases between. In germline, CDR1 is MNHEY, CDR2 SVGEGT. In DNA, the CDR3 is TGTGCCAGCAGCCAGGGAGAGCAGTACTTC. Residues: CASSQGEQYF.

V usage is TRBV4-1 and J usage is TRBJ2-7, with unresolved D. The CDR3 has 19 residues. Trimming took off 4 bases at V and 0 bases at J, with 25 bases between the two ends. Germline assignment: CDR1 MGHRA and CDR2 YSYEKL. The DNA for the CDR3 is TGCGCCAGCAGCCGAAGTTTAATGGCCCTACAGAGGTTCTCCTACGAGCAGTACTTC. Protein product: CASSRSLMALQRFSYEQYF.

This chain joins TRBV3-1 (or the pseudogene TRBV3-2) and TRBJ2-4; D call uncertain. Trimming removed 5 bases at V and 4 bases at J, with 9 bases between. This CDR3 has 13 amino acids. CDR1 LGHDT and CDR2 YNNKEL come from the germline V gene (reference sequence). DNA for the CDR3: TGTGCCAGCAGCTTGCAAAGAAAAAACATTCAGTACTTC. The encoded protein is CASSLQRKNIQYF.

The V gene is TRBV5-4, the J gene TRBJ1-3; no clear D gene. Trimming shortened V by 5 bases and J by 1 base, and 16 bases separated the two germline ends. This CDR3 contains 16 residues. Per germline, CDR1 SGHNT and CDR2 YYREEE (reference sequence). The CDR3: CASSWNGGRSGNTIYF. In DNA form, the CDR3 reads TGTGCCAGCAGTTGGAATGGAGGGAGGTCTGGAAACACCATATATTTT.

The CDR3 nucleotides are TGTGCCAGCAGTTCCGTCGGGACAGGGATCAACGAGCAGTACTTC. This codes for CASSSVGTGINEQYF. This chain joins TRBV6-2 or TRBV6-3 and TRBJ2-7, with TRBD1 matching 9 bases. CDR1 is MNHEY, CDR2 SVGEGT, per germline. V was clipped by 4 bases and J by 5 bases; unmatched bases: 9. The CDR3 is made up of 15 amino acids.

V and J are TRBV6-5 and TRBJ1-6, with TRBD1 as a possible D gene (6 bases). The CDR3 loop spans 16 amino acids. The V end lost 0 bases, the J end lost 4 bases, and 10 bases lay between the germline ends. Germline CDR1 is MNHEY and CDR2 is SVGAGI. In DNA form, the CDR3 reads TGTGCCAGCAGTTACTCGCAGGGGCAATATAATTCACCCCTCCACTTT. Translation: CASSYSQGQYNSPLHF.

The chain employs TRBV7-6 and TRBJ2-5; unclear D gene. V lost 5 bases and J 2 bases, leaving 3 bases between the germline ends. Germline-derived CDR1 and CDR2 are SGHVS and FNYEAQ. This CDR3 is built from 11 residues. The DNA for the CDR3 is TGTGCCAGCAGCGCTCAAGAGACCCAGTACTTC. It yields the protein CASSAQETQYF. The complete variable domain, with remaining parts taken from reference TRBV7-6 and TRBJ2-5, reads GAGVSQSPRYKVTKRGQDVALRCDPISGHVSLYWYRQALGQGPEFLTYFNYEAQQDKSGLPNDRFSAERPEGSISTLTIQRTEQRDSAMYRCASSAQETQYFGPGTRLLVL.

This clone was observed once. V is TRBV6-6 and J is TRBJ2-7, with 9 bases that match TRBD2. Germline CDR1 is MNHNY and CDR2 is SVGAGI (reference sequence). Trimming removed 10 bases from V and 1 base from J; junction bases left unmatched: 11. This CDR3 comprises 15 residues. For the CDR3, the DNA is TGTGCCACCTCCCGTATGAGCGGGGGGTCCTACGAGCAGTACTTC. Its translation: CATSRMSGGSYEQYF.

The chain carries TRBV5-1 and TRBJ2-5; 7 nucleotides match TRBD1. Unmatched junction bases numbered 10, after V lost 3 bases and J lost 2 bases. The CDR3 is 16 residues long. Germline V lookup: CDR1 SGHRS, CDR2 YFSETQ. Here the CDR3 DNA reads TGCGCCAGCAGCTCTTACCACCGGGACAGTCAAGAGACCCAGTACTTC. Residues: CASSSYHRDSQETQYF.

The V gene is TRBV11-2, the J gene TRBJ2-5, with 10 bases lining up with TRBD1. The CDR3 has 15 residues. Germline V gives CDR1 SGHAT, CDR2 FQNNGV. V shed 1 base and J 4 bases; nucleotides not matched to a gene: 3. Here the CDR3 DNA reads TGTGCCAGCAGCTTAGCCGGGACAGGGGCAGAGACCCAGTACTTC. It translates to CASSLAGTGAETQYF.

In nucleotides, the CDR3 is TGTGCCAGCAGCGTAGGCGGCGGGGGTCTGGGAGATACGCAGTATTTT. Its translation: CASSVGGGGLGDTQYF. The chain links TRBV9 to TRBJ2-3, with TRBD2 matching over 7 bases. The CDR3 has 16 amino acids. Germline CDR1 is SGDLS and CDR2 is YYNGEE. The junction had 9 bases not matched to a gene; V was cut back by 0 bases and J by 5 bases.

The chain has TRBV6-5 and TRBJ1-6, with TRBD1 matching 9 bases. The CDR3 is 14 amino acids. V lost 5 bases, J lost 12 bases, and 8 bases stayed unmatched. The germline V gene encodes CDR1 MNHEY and CDR2 SVGAGI. DNA of the CDR3: TGTGCCAGCAGTCGGGACAGGGCCAGGAGACCCCTCCACTTT. Encoded protein: CASSRDRARRPLHF.